This section outlines one T cell receptor beta chain sequence together with its context. Naive CD8 cells lacked CD45RO, underwent positive selection for CCR7 and left out terminally differentiated effector memory CD45RA+ cells. Germline loops: CDR1 MNHEY, CDR2 SMNVEV (reference sequence). V dropped 5 bases and J dropped 1; count of bases not matched to a gene: 6. The CDR3 has 16 amino acids. The assay was immunoSEQ multiplex PCR, and TCRdb's table has in-frame clones only and misses some. The top ten clones hold more than 0.085% of a sample with hundreds of thousands of clones, approximately 96% of them seen once. These data belong to a study of shared clonotypes between healthy human individuals. Across the study: Each donor contributed plates that comprised three CD4 naive, three CD4 memory, two CD8 naive and one CD8 memory.

Specimen: naive CD8+ T cells sorted from blood. This TCR derives from a woman aged 25 to 39 in good health. This chain connects TRBV27 to TRBJ2-2, with 8 bases matching TRBD1. The CDR3 protein is CASSPPDRVNTGELFF. DNA for the CDR3: TGTGCCAGCAGTCCCCCGGACAGGGTGAACACCGGGGAGCTGTTTTTT.